This paragraph reports one TCR beta chain. The data belong to a study of blood T cell repertoires in COVID-19. Overall study context: PBMCs, B-cell-depleted T cells, or T cells were the source of the cDNA or gDNA that made up the material.

Authors' methods: Amplification of reference gene primers provided the estimated nucleated cell counts. Generated by immunoSEQ multiplex PCR, the TCRdb table keeps only in-frame clones and is missing some. The D gene and trimming were derived from the DNA, and the V and J assignments and clone size from that table. Of about 250,000 clones listed, around 88% are singletons. The V gene's germline CDR1 is MDHEN and CDR2 SYDVKM. The CDR3 totals 17 residues. Trimming shortened V by 1 base and J by 1 base, and 15 bases separated the two germline ends. The gene calls are TRBV28 and TRBJ2-3; D not resolved. Sequencing input: peripheral blood. This receptor was obtained from an elderly man with acute or convalescent COVID-19. This CDR3 reads CASSLYRSYSGTDTQYF. For the CDR3, the DNA is TGTGCCAGCAGTTTATATCGAAGCTACTCGGGCACAGATACGCAGTATTTT.